This TCR beta chain originates from a study of blood T cell repertoires in COVID-19. Across the study: In each case, the material was cDNA or gDNA derived from T cells, B-cell-depleted T cells, or PBMCs.

In the source study's methods: Amplified reference gene primers provided the basis for estimating nucleated cell counts. Sequencing was performed with immunoSEQ multiplex PCR; in TCRdb, only in-frame clones are kept and a portion is missing. The V and J calls and clone size come from that table; D and trimming were worked out from the DNA. The table shows about 270,000 clones, with about nine tenths occurring only once. Germline V gene lookup returns CDR1 SGHDT and CDR2 YYEEEE. V trimming: 4 bases; J trimming: 6 bases; junction bases outside the gene matches: 8. CDR3 size: 14 residues. This clone was seen a single time. The Seattle site enrolled patients during active infection and followed them longitudinally.

This rearrangement joins TRBV5-6 to TRBJ1-1, with 8 positions matching TRBD1. The receptor was isolated from a woman aged 25 to 45 with COVID-19, enrolled during active disease. Sequencing was carried out using peripheral blood. CDR3 region: CASSRTGKGAEAFF. The CDR3 DNA sequence: TGTGCCAGCAGCAGGACAGGGAAGGGCGCTGAAGCTTTCTTT.